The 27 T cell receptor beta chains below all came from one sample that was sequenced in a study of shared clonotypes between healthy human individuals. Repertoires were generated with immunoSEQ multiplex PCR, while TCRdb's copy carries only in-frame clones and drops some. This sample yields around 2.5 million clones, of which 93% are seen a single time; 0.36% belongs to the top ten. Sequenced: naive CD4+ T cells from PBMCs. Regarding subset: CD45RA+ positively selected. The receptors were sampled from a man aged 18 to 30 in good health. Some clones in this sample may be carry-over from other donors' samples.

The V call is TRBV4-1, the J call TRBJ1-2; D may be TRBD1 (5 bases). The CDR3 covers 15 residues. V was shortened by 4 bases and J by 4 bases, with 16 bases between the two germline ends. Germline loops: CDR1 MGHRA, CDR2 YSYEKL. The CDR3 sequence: CASSPGAGTSYGYTF. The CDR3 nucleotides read TGCGCCAGCAGCCCTGGGGCAGGGACCTCCTATGGCTACACCTTC.

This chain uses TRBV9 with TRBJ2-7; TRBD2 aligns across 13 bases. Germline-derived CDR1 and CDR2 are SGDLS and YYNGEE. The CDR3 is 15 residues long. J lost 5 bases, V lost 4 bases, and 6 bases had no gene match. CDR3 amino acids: CASSLGLAGVNEQYF. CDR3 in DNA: TGTGCCAGCAGCCTCGGACTAGCGGGAGTCAACGAGCAGTACTTC.

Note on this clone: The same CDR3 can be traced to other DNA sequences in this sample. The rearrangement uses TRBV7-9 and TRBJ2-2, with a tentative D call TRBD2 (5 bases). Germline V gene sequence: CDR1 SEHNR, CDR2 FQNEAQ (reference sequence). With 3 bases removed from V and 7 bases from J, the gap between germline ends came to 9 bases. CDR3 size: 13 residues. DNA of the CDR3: TGTGCCAGCAGCTTCTATCGGGGCGGGGAGCTGTTTTTT. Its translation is CASSFYRGGELFF.

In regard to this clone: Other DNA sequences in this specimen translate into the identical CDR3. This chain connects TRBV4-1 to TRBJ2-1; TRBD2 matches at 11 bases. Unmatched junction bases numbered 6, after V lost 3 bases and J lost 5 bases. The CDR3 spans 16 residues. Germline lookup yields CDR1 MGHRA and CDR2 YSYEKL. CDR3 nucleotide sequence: TGCGCCAGCAGCCAGGACAGACTAGCGGGGAACAATGAGCAGTTCTTC. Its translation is CASSQDRLAGNNEQFF.

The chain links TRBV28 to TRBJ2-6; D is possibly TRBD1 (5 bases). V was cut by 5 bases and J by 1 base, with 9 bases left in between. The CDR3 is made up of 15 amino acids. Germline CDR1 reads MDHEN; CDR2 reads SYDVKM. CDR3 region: CASSPNRSGANVLTF. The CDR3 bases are TGTGCCAGCAGTCCAAACAGGTCTGGGGCCAACGTCCTGACTTTC.

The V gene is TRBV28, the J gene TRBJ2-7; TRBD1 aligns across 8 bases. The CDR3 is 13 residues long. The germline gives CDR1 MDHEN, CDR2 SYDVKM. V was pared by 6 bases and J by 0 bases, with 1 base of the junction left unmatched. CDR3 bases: TGTGCCAGCAGGGGACAGGACTCCTACGAGCAGTACTTC. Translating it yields CASRGQDSYEQYF.

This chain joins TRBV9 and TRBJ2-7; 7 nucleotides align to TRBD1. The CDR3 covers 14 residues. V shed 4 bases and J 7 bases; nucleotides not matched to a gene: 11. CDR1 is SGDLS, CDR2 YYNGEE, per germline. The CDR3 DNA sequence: TGTGCCAGCAGCCCCGGACAGGTCCTAGTTGAGCAGTACTTC. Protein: CASSPGQVLVEQYF.

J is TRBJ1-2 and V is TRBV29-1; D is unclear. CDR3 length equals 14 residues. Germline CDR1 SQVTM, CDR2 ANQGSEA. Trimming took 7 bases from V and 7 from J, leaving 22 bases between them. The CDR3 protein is CSAQKVQETGGYTF. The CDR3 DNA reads TGCAGCGCTCAGAAGGTTCAGGAGACTGGTGGCTACACCTTC.

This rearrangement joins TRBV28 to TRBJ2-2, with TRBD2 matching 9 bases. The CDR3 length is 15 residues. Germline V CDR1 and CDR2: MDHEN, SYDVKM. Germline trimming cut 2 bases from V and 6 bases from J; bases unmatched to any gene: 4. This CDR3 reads CASSLLAGGPGELFF. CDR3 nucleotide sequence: TGTGCCAGCAGTTTACTGGCGGGAGGGCCCGGGGAGCTGTTTTTT.

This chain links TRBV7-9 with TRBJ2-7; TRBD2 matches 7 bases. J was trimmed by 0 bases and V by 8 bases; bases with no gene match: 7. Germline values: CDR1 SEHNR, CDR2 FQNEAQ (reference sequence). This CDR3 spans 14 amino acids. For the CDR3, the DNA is TGTGCCAGCCGGACGGCGGGGGACTCCTACGAGCAGTACTTC. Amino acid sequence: CASRTAGDSYEQYF.

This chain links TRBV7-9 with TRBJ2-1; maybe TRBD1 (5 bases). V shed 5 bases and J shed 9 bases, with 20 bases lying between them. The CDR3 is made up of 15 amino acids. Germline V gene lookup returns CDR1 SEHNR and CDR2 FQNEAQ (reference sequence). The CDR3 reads CASSPGNVGRLEQFF. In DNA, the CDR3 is TGTGCCAGCAGCCCCGGAAATGTGGGGCGCCTTGAGCAGTTCTTC. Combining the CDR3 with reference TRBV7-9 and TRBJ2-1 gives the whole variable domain DTGVSQNPRHKITKRGQNVTFRCDPISEHNRLYWYRQTLGQGPEFLTYFQNEAQLEKSRLLSDRFSAERPKGSFSTLEIQRTEQGDSAMYLCASSPGNVGRLEQFFGPGTRLTVL.

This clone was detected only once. The CDR3 here is CASSPGQEHSNQPQHF. CDR3 nucleotide sequence: TGCGCCAGCAGCCCCGGACAGGAACATAGCAATCAGCCCCAGCATTTT. V and J are TRBV5-1 and TRBJ1-5; TRBD1 agrees at 7 bases. The CDR3 length is 16 residues. Germline loops: CDR1 SGHRS, CDR2 YFSETQ. After removal of 4 bases from V and 0 bases from J, the junction contained 7 bases not matched to a gene.

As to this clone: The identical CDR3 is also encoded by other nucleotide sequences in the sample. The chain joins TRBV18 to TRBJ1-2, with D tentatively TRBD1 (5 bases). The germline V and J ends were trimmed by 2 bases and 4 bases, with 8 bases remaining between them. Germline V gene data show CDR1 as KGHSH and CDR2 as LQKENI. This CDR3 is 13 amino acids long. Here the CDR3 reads CASSPDRGYGYTF. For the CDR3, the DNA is TGTGCCAGCTCACCAGACAGAGGCTATGGCTACACCTTC. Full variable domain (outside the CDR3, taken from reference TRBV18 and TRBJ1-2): NAGVMQNPRHLVRRRGQEARLRCSPMKGHSHVYWYRQLPEEGLKFMVYLQKENIIDESGMPKERFSAEFPKEGPSILRIQQVVRGDSAAYFCASSPDRGYGYTFGSGTRLTVV.

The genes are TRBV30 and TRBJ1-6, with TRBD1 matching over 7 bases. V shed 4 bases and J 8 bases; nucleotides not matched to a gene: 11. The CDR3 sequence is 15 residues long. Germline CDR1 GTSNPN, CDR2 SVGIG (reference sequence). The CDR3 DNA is TGTGCCTGGACCAGGTGGGGGACAGTTGATTCACCCCTCCACTTT. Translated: CAWTRWGTVDSPLHF.

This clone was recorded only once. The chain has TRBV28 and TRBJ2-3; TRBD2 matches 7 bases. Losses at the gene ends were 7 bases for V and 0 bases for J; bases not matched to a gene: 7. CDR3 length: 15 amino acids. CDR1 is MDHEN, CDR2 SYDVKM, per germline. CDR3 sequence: CASTREVWSTDTQYF. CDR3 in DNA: TGTGCCAGCACCCGGGAGGTGTGGAGCACAGATACGCAGTATTTT. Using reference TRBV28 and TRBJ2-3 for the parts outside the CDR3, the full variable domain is DVKVTQSSRYLVKRTGEKVFLECVQDMDHENMFWYRQDPGLGLRLIYFSYDVKMKEKGDIPEGYSVSREKKERFSLILESASTNQTSMYLCASTREVWSTDTQYFGPGTRLTVL.

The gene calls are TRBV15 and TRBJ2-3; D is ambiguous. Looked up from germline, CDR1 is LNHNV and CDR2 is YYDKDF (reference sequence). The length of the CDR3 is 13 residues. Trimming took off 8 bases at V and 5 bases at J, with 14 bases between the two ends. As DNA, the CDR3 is TGTGCCACCCGGGCCATCCCACAAGATACGCAGTATTTT. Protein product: CATRAIPQDTQYF. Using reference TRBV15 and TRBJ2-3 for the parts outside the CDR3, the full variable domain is DAMVIQNPRYQVTQFGKPVTLSCSQTLNHNVMYWYQQKSSQAPKLLFHYYDKDFNNEADTPDNFQSRRPNTSFCFLDIRSPGLGDTAMYLCATRAIPQDTQYFGPGTRLTVL.

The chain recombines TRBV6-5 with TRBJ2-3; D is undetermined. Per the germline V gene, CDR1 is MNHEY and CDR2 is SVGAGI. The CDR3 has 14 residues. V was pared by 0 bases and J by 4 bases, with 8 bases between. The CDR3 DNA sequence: TGTGCCAGCAGTTACTCGCTGACTTCAGATACGCAGTATTTT. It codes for CASSYSLTSDTQYF.

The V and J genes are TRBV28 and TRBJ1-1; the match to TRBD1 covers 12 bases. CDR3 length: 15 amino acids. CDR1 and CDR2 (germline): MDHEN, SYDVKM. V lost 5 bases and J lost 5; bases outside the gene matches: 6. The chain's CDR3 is CASSTGDRGPTEAFF. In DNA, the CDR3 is TGTGCCAGCAGTACTGGGGACAGGGGGCCTACTGAAGCTTTCTTT.

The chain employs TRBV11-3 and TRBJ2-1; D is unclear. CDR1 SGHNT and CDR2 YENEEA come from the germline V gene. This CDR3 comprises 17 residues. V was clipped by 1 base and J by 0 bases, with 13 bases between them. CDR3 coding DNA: TGTGCCAGCAGCTTAGGAGGCCAGGCCCGCTCCTACAATGAGCAGTTCTTC. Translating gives CASSLGGQARSYNEQFF.

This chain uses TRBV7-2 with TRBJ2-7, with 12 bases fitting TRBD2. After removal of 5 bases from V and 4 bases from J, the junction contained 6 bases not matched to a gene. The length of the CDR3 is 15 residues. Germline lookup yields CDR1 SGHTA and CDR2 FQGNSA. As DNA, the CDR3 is TGTGCCAGCAGCCCCCGGACTAGCGGGATGTACGAGCAGTACTTC. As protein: CASSPRTSGMYEQYF.

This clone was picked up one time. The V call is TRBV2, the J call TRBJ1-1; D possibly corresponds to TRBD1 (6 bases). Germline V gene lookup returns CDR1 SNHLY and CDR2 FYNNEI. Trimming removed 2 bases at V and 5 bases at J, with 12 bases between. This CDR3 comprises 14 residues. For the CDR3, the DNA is TGTGCCAGCAGTGAAACAGGGCGAAGGACTGAAGCTTTCTTT. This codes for CASSETGRRTEAFF. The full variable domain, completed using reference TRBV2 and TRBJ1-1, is EPEVTQTPSHQVTQMGQEVILRCVPISNHLYFYWYRQILGQKVEFLVSFYNNEISEKSEIFDDQFSVERPDGSNFTLKIRSTKLEDSAMYFCASSETGRRTEAFFGQGTRLTVV.

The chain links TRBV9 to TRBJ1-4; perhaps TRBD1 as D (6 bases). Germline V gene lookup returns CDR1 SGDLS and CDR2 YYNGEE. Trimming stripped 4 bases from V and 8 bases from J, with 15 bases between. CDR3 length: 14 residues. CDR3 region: CASSSGQTAEKLFF. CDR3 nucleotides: TGTGCCAGCAGCTCCGGACAGACGGCCGAAAAACTGTTTTTT.

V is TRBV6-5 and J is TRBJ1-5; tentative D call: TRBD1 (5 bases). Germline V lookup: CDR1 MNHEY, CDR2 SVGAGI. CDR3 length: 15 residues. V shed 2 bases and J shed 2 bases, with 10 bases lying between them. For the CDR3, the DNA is TGTGCCAGCAGTTACATGGGAGGGGGCAATCAGCCCCAGCATTTT. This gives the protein CASSYMGGGNQPQHF.

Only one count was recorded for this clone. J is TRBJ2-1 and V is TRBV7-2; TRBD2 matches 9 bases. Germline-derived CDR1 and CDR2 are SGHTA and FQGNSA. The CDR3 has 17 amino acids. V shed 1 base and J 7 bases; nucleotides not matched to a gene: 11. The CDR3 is CASSLDGWVAGENEQFF. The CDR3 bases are TGTGCCAGCAGCTTAGATGGGTGGGTAGCGGGAGAAAATGAGCAGTTCTTC.

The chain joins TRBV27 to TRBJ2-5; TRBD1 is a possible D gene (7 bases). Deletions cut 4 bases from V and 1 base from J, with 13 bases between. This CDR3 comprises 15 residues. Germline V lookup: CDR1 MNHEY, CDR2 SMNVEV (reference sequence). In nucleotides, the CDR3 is TGTGCCAGCAGTTGGGCGGGACAGACCCAAGAGACCCAGTACTTC. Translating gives CASSWAGQTQETQYF.

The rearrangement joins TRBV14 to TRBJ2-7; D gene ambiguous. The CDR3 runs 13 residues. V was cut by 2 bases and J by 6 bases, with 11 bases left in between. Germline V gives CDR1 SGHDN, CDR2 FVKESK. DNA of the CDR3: TGTGCCAGCAGCCAAAACGGACGGACCGAGCAGTACTTC. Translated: CASSQNGRTEQYF.

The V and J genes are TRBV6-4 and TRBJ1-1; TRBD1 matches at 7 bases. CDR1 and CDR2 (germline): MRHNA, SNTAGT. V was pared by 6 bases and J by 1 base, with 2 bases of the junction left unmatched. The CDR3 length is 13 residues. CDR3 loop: CASRGDRNTEAFF. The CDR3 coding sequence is TGTGCCAGCAGGGGGGACAGGAACACTGAAGCTTTCTTT.